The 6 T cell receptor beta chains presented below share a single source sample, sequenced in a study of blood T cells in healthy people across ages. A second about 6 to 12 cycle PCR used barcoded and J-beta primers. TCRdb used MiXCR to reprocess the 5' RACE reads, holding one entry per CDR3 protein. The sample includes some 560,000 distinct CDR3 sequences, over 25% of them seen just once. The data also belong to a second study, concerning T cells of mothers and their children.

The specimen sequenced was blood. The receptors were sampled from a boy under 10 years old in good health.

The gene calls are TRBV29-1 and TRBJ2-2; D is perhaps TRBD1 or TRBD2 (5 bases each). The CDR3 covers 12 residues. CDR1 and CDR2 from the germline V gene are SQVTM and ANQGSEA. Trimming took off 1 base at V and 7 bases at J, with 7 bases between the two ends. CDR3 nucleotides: TGCAGCGTTGAAGGGGGGTACGGGGAGCTGTTTTTT. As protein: CSVEGGYGELFF.

The CDR3 DNA is TGTGCCAGCGGAGGGGGGTTCGCGAACACCGGGGAGCTGTTTTTT. Protein sequence: CASGGGFANTGELFF. The chain carries TRBV9 and TRBJ2-2; the D call may be TRBD1 or TRBD2 (6 bases each). Germline CDR1 and CDR2: SGDLS and YYNGEE. V lost 7 bases and J lost 0, with 13 bases in between. This CDR3 has 15 amino acids.

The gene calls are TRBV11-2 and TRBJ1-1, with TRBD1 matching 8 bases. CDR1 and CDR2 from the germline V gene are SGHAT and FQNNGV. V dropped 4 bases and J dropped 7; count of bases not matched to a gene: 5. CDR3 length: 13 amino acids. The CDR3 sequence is CASSSDRGGEAFF. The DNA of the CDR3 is TGTGCCAGCAGCTCAGACAGGGGAGGTGAAGCTTTCTTT.

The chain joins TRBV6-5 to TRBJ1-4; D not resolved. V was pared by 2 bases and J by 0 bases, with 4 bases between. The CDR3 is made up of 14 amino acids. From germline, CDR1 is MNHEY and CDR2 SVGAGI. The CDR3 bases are TGTGCCAGCAGTTACGCTGCAACTAATGAAAAACTGTTTTTT. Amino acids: CASSYAATNEKLFF.

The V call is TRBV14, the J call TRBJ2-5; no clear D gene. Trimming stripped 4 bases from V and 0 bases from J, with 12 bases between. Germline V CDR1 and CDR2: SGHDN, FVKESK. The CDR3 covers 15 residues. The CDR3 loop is CASSLGRSYQETQYF. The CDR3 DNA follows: TGTGCCAGCAGCCTCGGACGGTCGTACCAAGAGACCCAGTACTTC.

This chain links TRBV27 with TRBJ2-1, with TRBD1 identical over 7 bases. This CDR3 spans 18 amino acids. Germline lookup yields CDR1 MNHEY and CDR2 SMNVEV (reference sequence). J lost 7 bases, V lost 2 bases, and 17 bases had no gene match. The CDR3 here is CASSLRAVAGGSRNEQFF. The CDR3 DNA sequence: TGTGCCAGCAGTTTACGCGCCGTGGCAGGGGGATCACGTAATGAGCAGTTCTTC.